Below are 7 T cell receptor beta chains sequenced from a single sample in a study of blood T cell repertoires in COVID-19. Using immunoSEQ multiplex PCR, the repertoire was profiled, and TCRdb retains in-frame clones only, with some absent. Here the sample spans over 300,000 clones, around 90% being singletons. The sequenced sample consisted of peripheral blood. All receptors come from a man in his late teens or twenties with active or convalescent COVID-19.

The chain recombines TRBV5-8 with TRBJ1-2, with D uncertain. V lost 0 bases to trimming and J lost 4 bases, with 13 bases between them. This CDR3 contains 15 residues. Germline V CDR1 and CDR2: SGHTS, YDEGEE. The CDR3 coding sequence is TGTGCCAGCAGCTTGGCTAACCTTCGGGGCTATGGCTACACCTTC. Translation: CASSLANLRGYGYTF.

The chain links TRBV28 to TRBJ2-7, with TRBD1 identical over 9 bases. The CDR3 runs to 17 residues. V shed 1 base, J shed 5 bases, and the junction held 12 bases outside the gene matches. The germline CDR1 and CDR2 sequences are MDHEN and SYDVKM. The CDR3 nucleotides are TGTGCCAGCAGTTTATACGTTTCTCCGGGACAGGGCGACGAGCAGTACTTC. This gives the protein CASSLYVSPGQGDEQYF.

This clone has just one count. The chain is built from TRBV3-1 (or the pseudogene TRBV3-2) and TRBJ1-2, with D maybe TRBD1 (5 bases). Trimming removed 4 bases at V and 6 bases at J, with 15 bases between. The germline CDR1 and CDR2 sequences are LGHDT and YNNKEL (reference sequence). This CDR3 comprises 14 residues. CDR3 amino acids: CASSLGWAGNGYTF. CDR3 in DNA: TGTGCCAGCAGCCTCGGGTGGGCAGGGAATGGCTACACCTTC.

CDR3 in DNA: TGTGCCAGCCCGAAAAGACTAGCGGACACTCGGAACAATGAGCAGTTCTTC. Its protein is CASPKRLADTRNNEQFF. The gene calls are TRBV27 and TRBJ2-1, with TRBD2 identical over 9 bases. The J segment lost 5 bases and the V segment lost 8 bases, leaving 16 bases of the junction unmatched. Germline CDR1 MNHEY, CDR2 SMNVEV (reference sequence). The CDR3 consists of 17 residues.

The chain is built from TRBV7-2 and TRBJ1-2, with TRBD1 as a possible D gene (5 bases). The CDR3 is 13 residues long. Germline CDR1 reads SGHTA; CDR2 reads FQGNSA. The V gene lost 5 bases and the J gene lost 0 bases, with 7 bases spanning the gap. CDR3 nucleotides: TGTGCCAGCAGCCGACAGTCTAACTATGGCTACACCTTC. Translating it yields CASSRQSNYGYTF.

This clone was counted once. Here the CDR3 reads CASSFFQAQHF. As DNA, the CDR3 is TGCGCCAGCAGCTTTTTCCAGGCCCAGCATTTT. J is TRBJ1-5 and V is TRBV5-1, with D unresolved. In germline, CDR1 is SGHRS, CDR2 YFSETQ. V was shortened by 2 bases and J by 11 bases, with 8 bases between the two germline ends. This CDR3 contains 11 residues.

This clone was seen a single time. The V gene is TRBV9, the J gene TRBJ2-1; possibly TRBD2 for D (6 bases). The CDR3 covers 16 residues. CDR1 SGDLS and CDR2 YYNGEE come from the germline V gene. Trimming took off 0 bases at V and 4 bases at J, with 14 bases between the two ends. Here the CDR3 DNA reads TGTGCCAGCAGCGTAGATTCCGGGGGTGCGTACAATGAGCAGTTCTTC. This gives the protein CASSVDSGGAYNEQFF.